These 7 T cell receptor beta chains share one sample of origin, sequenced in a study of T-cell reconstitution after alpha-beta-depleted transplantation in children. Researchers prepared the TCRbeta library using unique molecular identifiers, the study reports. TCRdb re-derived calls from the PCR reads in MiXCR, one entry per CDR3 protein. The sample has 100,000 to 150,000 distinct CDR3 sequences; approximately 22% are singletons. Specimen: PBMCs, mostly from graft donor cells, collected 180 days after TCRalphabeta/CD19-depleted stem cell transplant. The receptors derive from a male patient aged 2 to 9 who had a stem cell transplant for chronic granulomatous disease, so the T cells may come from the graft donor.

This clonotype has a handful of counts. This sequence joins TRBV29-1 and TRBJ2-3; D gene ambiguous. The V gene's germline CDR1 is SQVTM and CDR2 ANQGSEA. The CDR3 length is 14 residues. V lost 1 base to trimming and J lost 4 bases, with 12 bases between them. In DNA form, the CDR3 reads TGCAGCGTTGAAGTCCCCCCTGTTCCAGATACGCAGTATTTT. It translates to CSVEVPPVPDTQYF.

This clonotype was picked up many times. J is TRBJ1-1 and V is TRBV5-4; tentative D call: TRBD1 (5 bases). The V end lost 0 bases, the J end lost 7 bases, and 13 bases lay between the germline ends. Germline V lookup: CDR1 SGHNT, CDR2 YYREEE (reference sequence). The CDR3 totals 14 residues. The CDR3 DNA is TGTGCCAGCAGCTTGGCCCTGGGGGTGAGTGAAGCTTTCTTT. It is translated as CASSLALGVSEAFF.

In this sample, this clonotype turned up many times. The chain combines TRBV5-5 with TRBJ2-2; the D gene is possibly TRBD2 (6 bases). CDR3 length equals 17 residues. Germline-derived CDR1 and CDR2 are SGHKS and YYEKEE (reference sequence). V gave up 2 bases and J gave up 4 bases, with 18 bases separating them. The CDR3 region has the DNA TGTGCCAGCAGCTTTTTCGGGGGACGGGTCGGCACCGGGGAGCTGTTTTTT. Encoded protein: CASSFFGGRVGTGELFF.

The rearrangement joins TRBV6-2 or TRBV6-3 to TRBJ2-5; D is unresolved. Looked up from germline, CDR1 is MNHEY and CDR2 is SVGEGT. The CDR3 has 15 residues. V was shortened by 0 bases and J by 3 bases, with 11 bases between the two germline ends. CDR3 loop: CASSYSGVQKETQYF. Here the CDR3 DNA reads TGTGCCAGCAGTTACTCCGGAGTACAGAAAGAGACCCAGTACTTC.

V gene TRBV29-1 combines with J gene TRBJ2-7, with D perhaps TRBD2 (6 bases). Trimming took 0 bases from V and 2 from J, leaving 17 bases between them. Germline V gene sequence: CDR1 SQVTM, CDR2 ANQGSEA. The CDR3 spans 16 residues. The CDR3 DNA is TGCAGCGTTGAAGACCATCAGCGGGCCGCACCCTACGAGCAGTACTTC. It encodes CSVEDHQRAAPYEQYF.

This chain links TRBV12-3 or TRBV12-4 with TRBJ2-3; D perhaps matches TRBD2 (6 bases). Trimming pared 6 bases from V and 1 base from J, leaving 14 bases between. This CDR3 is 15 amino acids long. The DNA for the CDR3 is TGTGCCAGCAGATCCGGCGGGGCCCGCACAGATACGCAGTATTTT. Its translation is CASRSGGARTDTQYF.

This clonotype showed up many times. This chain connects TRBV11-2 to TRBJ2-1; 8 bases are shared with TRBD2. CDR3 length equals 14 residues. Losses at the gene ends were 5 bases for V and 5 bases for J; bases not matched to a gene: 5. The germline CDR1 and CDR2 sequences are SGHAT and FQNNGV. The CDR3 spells CASSRSGGHNEQFF. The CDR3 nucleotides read TGTGCCAGCAGCAGGAGCGGGGGACACAATGAGCAGTTCTTC.